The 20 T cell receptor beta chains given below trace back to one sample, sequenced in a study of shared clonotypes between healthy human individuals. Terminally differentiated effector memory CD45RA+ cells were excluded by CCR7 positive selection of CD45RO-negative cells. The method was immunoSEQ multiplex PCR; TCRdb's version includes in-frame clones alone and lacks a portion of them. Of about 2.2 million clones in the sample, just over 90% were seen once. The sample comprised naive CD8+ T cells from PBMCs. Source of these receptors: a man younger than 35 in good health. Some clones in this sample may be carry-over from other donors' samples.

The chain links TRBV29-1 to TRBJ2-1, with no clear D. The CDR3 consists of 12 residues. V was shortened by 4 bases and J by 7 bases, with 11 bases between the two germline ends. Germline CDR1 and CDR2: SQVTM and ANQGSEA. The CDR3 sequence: CSVVAASNEQFF. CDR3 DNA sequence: TGCAGCGTTGTGGCAGCCTCTAATGAGCAGTTCTTC.

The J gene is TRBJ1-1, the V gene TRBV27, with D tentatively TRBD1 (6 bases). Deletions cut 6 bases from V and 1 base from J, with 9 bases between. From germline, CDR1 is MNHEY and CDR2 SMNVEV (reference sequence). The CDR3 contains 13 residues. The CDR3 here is CASSDRTNTEAFF. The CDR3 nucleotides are TGTGCCAGCAGCGACAGGACGAACACTGAAGCTTTCTTT.

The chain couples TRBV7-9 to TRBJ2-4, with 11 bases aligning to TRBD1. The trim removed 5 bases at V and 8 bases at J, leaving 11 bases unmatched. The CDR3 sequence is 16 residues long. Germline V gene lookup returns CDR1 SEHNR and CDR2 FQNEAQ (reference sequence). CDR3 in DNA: TGTGCCAGCAGCCCCAAGGGACAGGGGGTACCGGACATTCAGTACTTC. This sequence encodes CASSPKGQGVPDIQYF.

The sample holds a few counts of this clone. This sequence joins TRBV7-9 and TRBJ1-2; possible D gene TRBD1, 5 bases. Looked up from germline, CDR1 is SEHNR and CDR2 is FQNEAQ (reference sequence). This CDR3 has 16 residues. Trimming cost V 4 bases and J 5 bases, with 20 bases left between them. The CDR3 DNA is TGTGCCAGCAGCTCAGAGGTTGATGGGGCCTGGTATGGCTACACCTTC. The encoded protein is CASSSEVDGAWYGYTF.

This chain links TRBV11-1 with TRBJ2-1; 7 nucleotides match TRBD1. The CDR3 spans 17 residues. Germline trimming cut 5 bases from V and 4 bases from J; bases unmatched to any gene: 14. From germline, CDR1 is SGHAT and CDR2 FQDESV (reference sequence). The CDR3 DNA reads TGTGCCAGCAGCCCCCGTGGTTGGACAGGCCTTTACAATGAGCAGTTCTTC. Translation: CASSPRGWTGLYNEQFF.

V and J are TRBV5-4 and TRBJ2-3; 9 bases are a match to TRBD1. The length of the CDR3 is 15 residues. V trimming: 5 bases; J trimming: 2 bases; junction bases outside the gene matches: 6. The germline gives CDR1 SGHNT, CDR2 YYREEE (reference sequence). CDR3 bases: TGTGCCAGCAGGTTCCGGGACAGGGCCACAGATACGCAGTATTTT. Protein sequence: CASRFRDRATDTQYF.

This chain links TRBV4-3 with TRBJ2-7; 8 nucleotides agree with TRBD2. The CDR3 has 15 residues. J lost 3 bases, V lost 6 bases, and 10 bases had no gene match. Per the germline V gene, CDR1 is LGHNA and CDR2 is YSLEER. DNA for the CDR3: TGCGCCAGCAGTCCTCGGACTAGCTCGAGCTACGAGCAGTACTTC. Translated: CASSPRTSSSYEQYF.

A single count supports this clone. The CDR3 bases are TGTGCCAGCACCGGACCGCGTCTCGACGAGCAGTACTTC. This gives the protein CASTGPRLDEQYF. The V gene is TRBV5-4, the J gene TRBJ2-7; D not resolved. This CDR3 has 13 amino acids. Trimming took 6 bases from V and 5 from J, leaving 15 bases between them. Germline V lookup: CDR1 SGHNT, CDR2 YYREEE (reference sequence).

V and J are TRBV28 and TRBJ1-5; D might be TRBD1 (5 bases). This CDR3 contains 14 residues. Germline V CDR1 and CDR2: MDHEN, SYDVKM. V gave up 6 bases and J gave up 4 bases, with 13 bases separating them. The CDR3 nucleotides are TGTGCCAGCAGCTGGAAGGCAGGGAATCAGCCCCAGCATTTT. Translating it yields CASSWKAGNQPQHF.

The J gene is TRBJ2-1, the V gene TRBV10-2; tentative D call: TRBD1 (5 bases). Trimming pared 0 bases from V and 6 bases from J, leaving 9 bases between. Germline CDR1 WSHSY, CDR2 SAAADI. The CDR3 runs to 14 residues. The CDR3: CASSESQGRNEQFF. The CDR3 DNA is TGCGCCAGCAGTGAGTCCCAGGGTCGCAATGAGCAGTTCTTC.

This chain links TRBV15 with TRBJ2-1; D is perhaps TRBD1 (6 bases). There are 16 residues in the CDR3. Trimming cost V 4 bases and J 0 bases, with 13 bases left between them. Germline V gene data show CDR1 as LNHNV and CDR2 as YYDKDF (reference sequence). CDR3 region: CATSTRTELSYNEQFF. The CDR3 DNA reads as TGTGCCACCAGCACCAGGACAGAGCTCTCCTACAATGAGCAGTTCTTC.

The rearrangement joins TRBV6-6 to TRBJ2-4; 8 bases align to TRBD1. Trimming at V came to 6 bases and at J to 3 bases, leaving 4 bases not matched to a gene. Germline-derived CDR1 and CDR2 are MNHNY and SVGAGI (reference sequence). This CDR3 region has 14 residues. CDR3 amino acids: CASRDRADKNIQYF. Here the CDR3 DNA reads TGTGCCAGCAGGGACAGGGCTGACAAAAACATTCAGTACTTC.

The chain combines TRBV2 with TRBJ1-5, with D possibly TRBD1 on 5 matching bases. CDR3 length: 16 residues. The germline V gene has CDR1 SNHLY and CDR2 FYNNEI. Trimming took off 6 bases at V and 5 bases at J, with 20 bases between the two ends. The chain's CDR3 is CASRAKGPMGDQPQHF. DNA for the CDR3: TGTGCCAGCAGGGCTAAGGGACCAATGGGCGATCAGCCCCAGCATTTT. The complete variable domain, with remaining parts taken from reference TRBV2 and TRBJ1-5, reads EPEVTQTPSHQVTQMGQEVILRCVPISNHLYFYWYRQILGQKVEFLVSFYNNEISEKSEIFDDQFSVERPDGSNFTLKIRSTKLEDSAMYFCASRAKGPMGDQPQHFGDGTRLSIL.

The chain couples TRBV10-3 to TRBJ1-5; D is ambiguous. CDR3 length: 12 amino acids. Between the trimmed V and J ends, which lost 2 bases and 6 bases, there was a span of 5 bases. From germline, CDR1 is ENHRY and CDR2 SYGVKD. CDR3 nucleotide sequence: TGTGCCATCAGTGAGGGAGGTCAGCCCCAGCATTTT. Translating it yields CAISEGGQPQHF.

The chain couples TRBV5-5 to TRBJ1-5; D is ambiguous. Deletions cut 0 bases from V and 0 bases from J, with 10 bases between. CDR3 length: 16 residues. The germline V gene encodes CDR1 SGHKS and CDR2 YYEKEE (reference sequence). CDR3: CASSLAPGYSNQPQHF. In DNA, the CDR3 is TGTGCCAGCAGCTTGGCTCCCGGATATAGCAATCAGCCCCAGCATTTT.

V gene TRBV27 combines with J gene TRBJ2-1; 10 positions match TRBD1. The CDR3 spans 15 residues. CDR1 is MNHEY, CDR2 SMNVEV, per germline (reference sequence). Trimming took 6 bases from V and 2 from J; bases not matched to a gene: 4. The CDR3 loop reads CASSQDRGPYNEQFF. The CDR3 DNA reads TGTGCCAGCAGCCAAGACAGGGGGCCCTACAATGAGCAGTTCTTC.

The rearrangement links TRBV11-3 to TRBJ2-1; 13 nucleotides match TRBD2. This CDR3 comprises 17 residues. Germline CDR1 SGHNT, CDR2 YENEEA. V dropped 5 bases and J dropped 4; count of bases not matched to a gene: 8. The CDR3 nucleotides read TGTGCCAGCAGCCCCCCAACTAGCGGGAGGGCTTACAATGAGCAGTTCTTC. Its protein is CASSPPTSGRAYNEQFF.

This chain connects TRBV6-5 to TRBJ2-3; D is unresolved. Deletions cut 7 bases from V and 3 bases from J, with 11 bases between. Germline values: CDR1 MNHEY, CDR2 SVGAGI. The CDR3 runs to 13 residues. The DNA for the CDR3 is TGTGCCAGCACCCCCTTGGGGACAGATACGCAGTATTTT. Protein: CASTPLGTDTQYF.

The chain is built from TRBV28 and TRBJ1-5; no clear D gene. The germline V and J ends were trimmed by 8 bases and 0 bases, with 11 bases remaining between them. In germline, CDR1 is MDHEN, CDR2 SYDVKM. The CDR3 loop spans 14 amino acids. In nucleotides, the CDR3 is TGTGCCAGCGGGTGGCCGTATAGCAATCAGCCCCAGCATTTT. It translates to CASGWPYSNQPQHF.

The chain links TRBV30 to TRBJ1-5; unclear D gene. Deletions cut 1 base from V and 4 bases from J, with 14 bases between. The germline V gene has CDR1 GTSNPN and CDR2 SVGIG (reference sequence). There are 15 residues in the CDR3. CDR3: CAWSDPGAQNQPQHF. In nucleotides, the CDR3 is TGTGCCTGGAGTGATCCGGGAGCTCAAAATCAGCCCCAGCATTTT.